These 19 T cell receptor beta chains came from one sample sequenced in a study of a mutant IDH1 vaccine in newly diagnosed glioma. For these receptors, no antigen is known. Clones were read by immunoSEQ multiplex PCR, and TCRdb kept only the in-frame ones, dropping some. The sample carries tens of thousands of clones, over 75% recorded once. As to time point: week 5, during vaccination. Vaccinated patients received 300 ug of mutant IDH1 20-mer peptide per dose, with topical imiquimod. The sequences come from PBMCs, collected from a glioma patient whose treatment included an IDH1 peptide vaccine. These receptors all stem from a middle-aged woman with glioma.

This clone came up a few times. The CDR3 sequence is CAWSVRGGDYSNQPQHF. CDR3 DNA sequence: TGTGCCTGGAGTGTGCGGGGGGGAGATTATAGCAATCAGCCCCAGCATTTT. The V call is TRBV30, the J call TRBJ1-5; the D gene is possibly TRBD1 (5 bases). The germline gives CDR1 GTSNPN, CDR2 SVGIG (reference sequence). The V and J ends lost 0 bases and 0 bases respectively, with 15 bases between them. CDR3 length: 17 amino acids.

J is TRBJ1-5 and V is TRBV7-8, with TRBD1 matching over 8 bases. The CDR3 sequence is 16 residues long. Germline CDR1 SGHVS, CDR2 FQNEAQ. The junction had 8 bases not matched to a gene; V was cut back by 5 bases and J by 2 bases. As DNA, the CDR3 is TGTGCCAGCAGCCCCCCCGGGACAGGAGGCAATCAGCCCCAGCATTTT. Translating it yields CASSPPGTGGNQPQHF.

The chain combines TRBV5-4 with TRBJ1-1; D ambiguous. Germline-derived CDR1 and CDR2 are SGHNT and YYREEE (reference sequence). This CDR3 has 15 amino acids. Trimming shortened V by 0 bases and J by 3 bases, and 12 bases separated the two germline ends. Written as DNA, the CDR3 is TGTGCCAGCAGCTTGGACGACGGGGTTCACACTGAAGCTTTCTTT. Translated, it gives CASSLDDGVHTEAFF.

This chain connects TRBV7-9 to TRBJ2-7; TRBD2 is a possible D gene (6 bases). Trimming pared 6 bases from V and 5 bases from J, leaving 32 bases between. The CDR3 is made up of 19 amino acids. The germline gives CDR1 SEHNR, CDR2 FQNEAQ (reference sequence). Here the CDR3 reads CASSPQTGSIRPRLHEQYF. DNA of the CDR3: TGTGCCAGCAGTCCACAGACCGGGAGCATACGGCCTCGGCTCCACGAGCAGTACTTC.

The chain is built from TRBV5-1 and TRBJ2-5, with 8 bases lining up with TRBD2. CDR3 size: 15 residues. The V gene end was trimmed by 3 bases and the J gene end by 1 base; junction bases not matched to a gene: 5. Germline V CDR1 and CDR2: SGHRS, YFSETQ. The DNA for the CDR3 is TGCGCCAGCAGCTATAACGGGGGGGCCCAAGAGACCCAGTACTTC. It specifies CASSYNGGAQETQYF.

This clone was detected once. The gene calls are TRBV12-5 and TRBJ2-5, with 9 nucleotides matching TRBD1. This CDR3 is 16 amino acids long. The V segment lost 5 bases and the J segment 5 bases; nucleotides outside the gene matches: 12. The germline V gene has CDR1 LGHNT and CDR2 FRNRAP. CDR3 DNA sequence: TGTGCTAGTGGTCTCGGGGACAGGGCAGATTTTGAGACCCAGTACTTC. It encodes CASGLGDRADFETQYF.

The V and J genes are TRBV7-9 and TRBJ2-2, with D perhaps TRBD1 or TRBD2 (5 bases each). The V gene's germline CDR1 is SEHNR and CDR2 FQNEAQ (reference sequence). V lost 1 base and J 4 bases, leaving 13 bases between the germline ends. The CDR3 has 16 amino acids. CDR3 loop: CASSLDAGTGTGELFF. CDR3 DNA: TGTGCCAGCAGCTTAGACGCAGGGACGGGCACCGGGGAGCTGTTTTTT.

This clone was recorded only once. The chain carries TRBV5-4 and TRBJ2-7; D is possibly TRBD1 or TRBD2 (5 bases each). Germline CDR1 SGHNT, CDR2 YYREEE (reference sequence). Between the trimmed V and J ends, which lost 3 bases and 6 bases, there was a span of 19 bases. There are 15 residues in the CDR3. The CDR3 loop is CASSWPGTGVVEQYF. Written as DNA, the CDR3 is TGTGCCAGCAGCTGGCCAGGGACGGGCGTCGTCGAGCAGTACTTC. The complete variable domain, with remaining parts taken from reference TRBV5-4 and TRBJ2-7, reads ETGVTQSPTHLIKTRGQQVTLRCSSQSGHNTVSWYQQALGQGPQFIFQYYREEENGRGNFPPRFSGLQFPNYSSELNVNALELDDSALYLCASSWPGTGVVEQYFGPGTRLTVT.

The CDR3 region is CASSYSLGRRDTQYF. CDR3 in DNA: TGTGCCAGCAGTTACTCGCTAGGGAGGAGAGATACGCAGTATTTT. This rearrangement joins TRBV6-5 to TRBJ2-3; D perhaps matches TRBD2 (6 bases). In germline, CDR1 is MNHEY, CDR2 SVGAGI. The CDR3 is 15 residues long. Trimming took off 0 bases at V and 5 bases at J, with 12 bases between the two ends.

The chain joins TRBV4-2 to TRBJ2-7, with D unresolved. The V gene lost 0 bases and the J gene lost 6 bases, with 6 bases spanning the gap. The CDR3 has 12 amino acids. Germline V gene sequence: CDR1 LGHNA, CDR2 YNFKEQ. The DNA for the CDR3 is TGTGCCAGCAGCCAAGATTATTCCGAGCAGTACTTC. Its protein product is CASSQDYSEQYF.

V gene TRBV6-5 combines with J gene TRBJ1-2; 8 nucleotides agree with TRBD1. The CDR3 is 13 amino acids. Losses at the gene ends were 5 bases for V and 3 bases for J; bases not matched to a gene: 2. Germline loops: CDR1 MNHEY, CDR2 SVGAGI. CDR3 protein: CASSGQGDYGYTF. In nucleotides, the CDR3 is TGTGCCAGCAGTGGACAGGGTGACTATGGCTACACCTTC.

The chain combines TRBV7-8 with TRBJ2-7, with TRBD1 matching 7 bases. The trim removed 3 bases at V and 6 bases at J, leaving 14 bases unmatched. CDR3 size: 16 residues. Germline-derived CDR1 and CDR2 are SGHVS and FQNEAQ. CDR3 nucleotide sequence: TGTGCCAGCAGCTTTACGGATGGACAGGCCCCTGGCGAGCAGTACTTC. It codes for CASSFTDGQAPGEQYF.

On this clone: Germline is not matched at one junction end, which may reflect a read error. This chain links TRBV6-5 with TRBJ2-7, with D tentatively TRBD1 or TRBD2 (5 bases each). From germline, CDR1 is MNHEY and CDR2 SVGAGI. The CDR3 is 13 amino acids. As DNA, the CDR3 is TGTGCCAGCAGTGACTCCGGGCCCAGAGGGGAGTACTTC. This translates into CASSDSGPRGEYF.

The J gene is TRBJ1-1, the V gene TRBV12-5; no firm D call. CDR3 size: 13 residues. Germline assignment: CDR1 LGHNT and CDR2 FRNRAP. Trimming left V 7 bases short and J 10 bases short, with 19 bases between. In nucleotides, the CDR3 is TGTGCTAGTGTACCCCCGCCGGGCAACGGAGCTTTCTTT. Translation gives CASVPPPGNGAFF.

V gene TRBV2 combines with J gene TRBJ1-2, with 12 positions matching TRBD1. CDR3 length: 16 residues. CDR1 is SNHLY, CDR2 FYNNEI, per germline. Germline trimming cut 6 bases from V and 4 bases from J; bases unmatched to any gene: 9. The CDR3 DNA reads as TGTGCCAGCAGCCCCGGGACAGGGGGCGCTCCCTATGGCTACACCTTC. Translating it yields CASSPGTGGAPYGYTF.

V and J are TRBV7-9 and TRBJ2-2, with 11 bases lining up with TRBD1. The CDR3 extends over 17 amino acids. Trimming at V came to 1 base and at J to 6 bases, leaving 7 bases not matched to a gene. The germline gives CDR1 SEHNR, CDR2 FQNEAQ (reference sequence). As DNA, the CDR3 is TGTGCCAGCAGCTTAGTAAGGACAGGGGGCAGCGCCGGGGAGCTGTTTTTT. Translating gives CASSLVRTGGSAGELFF. The entire variable domain, with the rest obtained from reference TRBV7-9 and TRBJ2-2, is as follows: DTGVSQNPRHKITKRGQNVTFRCDPISEHNRLYWYRQTLGQGPEFLTYFQNEAQLEKSRLLSDRFSAERPKGSFSTLEIQRTEQGDSAMYLCASSLVRTGGSAGELFFGEGSRLTVL.

This chain joins TRBV9 and TRBJ1-2; possible D gene TRBD1, 5 bases. Germline CDR1 SGDLS, CDR2 YYNGEE. The CDR3 is 14 amino acids. Trimming removed 2 bases at V and 8 bases at J, with 16 bases between. CDR3 loop: CASSVSRGAPGYTF. In nucleotides, the CDR3 is TGTGCCAGCAGCGTCTCCCGAGGGGCGCCCGGCTACACCTTC.

The chain recombines TRBV9 with TRBJ2-2; TRBD1 aligns across 8 bases. CDR3 size: 15 residues. From germline, CDR1 is SGDLS and CDR2 YYNGEE. Germline trimming cut 4 bases from V and 1 base from J; bases unmatched to any gene: 3. For the CDR3, the DNA is TGTGCCAGCAGCATGGACAGGGTGAACACCGGGGAGCTGTTTTTT. Its translation is CASSMDRVNTGELFF.

The V call is TRBV30, the J call TRBJ2-5, with D possibly matching TRBD2 (5 bases). The V gene's germline CDR1 is GTSNPN and CDR2 SVGIG (reference sequence). The CDR3 contains 13 residues. Trimming took off 0 bases at V and 4 bases at J, with 9 bases between the two ends. The CDR3: CAWSVRGTETQYF. The CDR3 nucleotides read TGTGCCTGGAGTGTACGGGGTACAGAGACCCAGTACTTC.